These T cell receptor beta chains were read from a single sample in a study of cytomegalovirus exposure and HLA in healthy donors. The repertoire was sequenced with immunoSEQ multiplex PCR; TCRdb's copy has only in-frame clones and lacks some. Recorded for this sample: about 170,000 clones. The sequencing sample was made of PBMCs. These receptors came from a woman between 18 and 30 years old in good health and CMV-seropositive. Both conserved end residues are part of each CDR3. D genes are given only for firm matches.

j_call d_call v_call cdr3_nt cdr3_aa
TRBJ1-1 . TRBV13 TGTGCCAGCAGCCCCCGGGGGATAAACACTGAAGCTTTCTTT CASSPRGINTEAFF
TRBJ2-3 TRBD2 TRBV9 TGTGCCAGCAGCATTAGCGGGGGGCACACAGATACGCAGTATTTT CASSISGGHTDTQYF
TRBJ1-1 . TRBV7-9 TGTGCCAGCACCTTAGGCCGCAGGGCTGAAGCTTTCTTT CASTLGRRAEAFF
TRBJ1-1 TRBD1 TRBV4-1 TGCGCCAGCAGCCAATCCGGGGACAGGCGTGCTTTCTTT CASSQSGDRRAFF
TRBJ1-2 TRBD1 TRBV29-1 TGCAGCGTCGAGCGAGGGACAGGGGGAATCTATGGCTACACCTTC CSVERGTGGIYGYTF
TRBJ2-7 TRBD2 TRBV5-1 TGCGCCAGCAGCCCTGAGACTAGCGTGCCCTCCCGTGACTTC CASSPETSVPSRDF
TRBJ2-1 TRBD1 TRBV11-3 TGTGCCAGCAGCTTAGAATCGGGCAGGGGGCAGGGCAATGAGCAGTTCTTC CASSLESGRGQGNEQFF
TRBJ1-1 . TRBV5-5 TGTGCCAGCAGACCCCTAGACAGAAAAAACACTGAAGCTTTCTTT CASRPLDRKNTEAFF
TRBJ2-1 . TRBV28 TGTGCCAGCAGTTTACGATATCTCGAGAATGAGCAGTTCTTC CASSLRYLENEQFF
TRBJ2-2 TRBD1 TRBV9 TGTGCCAGCAGCCCCCCATATGGACAGGGGGCTAGCACCGGGGAGCTGTTTTTT CASSPPYGQGASTGELFF
TRBJ1-3 TRBD1 TRBV6-1 TGTGCCAGCAGTGGGGACAGGCCTTACTCTGGAAACACCATATATTTT CASSGDRPYSGNTIYF
TRBJ1-3 TRBD1 TRBV5-6 TGTGCCAGCAGCCGACAGGGCGCTGGAAACACCATATATTTT CASSRQGAGNTIYF
TRBJ2-5 TRBD2 TRBV30 TGTGCCTGGACCGGACTAGCGGGAGAAGAGACCCAGTACTTC CAWTGLAGEETQYF
TRBJ1-5 TRBD1 TRBV19 TGTGCCAGTAGGCATCGACAGGGGGGCAATCAGCCCCAGCATTTT CASRHRQGGNQPQHF
TRBJ2-7 TRBD2 TRBV30 TGTGCCTGGAGGACTAGCGGGTCCTACGAGCAGTACTTC CAWRTSGSYEQYF
TRBJ2-7 TRBD1 TRBV5-4 TGTGCCAGCAGCTTGGTGTTCACGCAGGGGGACTACGAGCAGTACTTC CASSLVFTQGDYEQYF
TRBJ2-5 . TRBV6-1 TGTGCCAGCAGTGAAGGTTTCGGAGTTCAAGAGACCCAGTACTTC CASSEGFGVQETQYF
TRBJ2-7 TRBD1 TRBV28 TGTGCCAGCAGATTTCCCGGACAGGGGGACAACAACGAGCAGTACTTC CASRFPGQGDNNEQYF
TRBJ1-3 . TRBV6-1 TGTGCCAGCAGCGGGATAATTTCTGGAAACACCATATATTTT CASSGIISGNTIYF
TRBJ2-3 . TRBV30 TGTGCCTGGAGGCTTCTATCCACAGATACGCAGTATTTT CAWRLLSTDTQYF
TRBJ1-1 TRBD1 TRBV6-1 TGTGCCAGCAGTGTACCCGTGACAGGGGCGACTGAAGCTTTCTTT CASSVPVTGATEAFF
TRBJ1-1 . TRBV30 TGTGCCTGGAGTGTGGGAGGGGCCACTGAAGCTTTCTTT CAWSVGGATEAFF
TRBJ2-7 . TRBV30 TGTGCCGGAACGACAGAAGGCTACGAGCAGTACTTC CAGTTEGYEQYF
TRBJ2-3 TRBD2 TRBV4-3 TGCGCCAGCAGCCAAGATGGGACTAGCCTTCGGGATACGCAGTATTTT CASSQDGTSLRDTQYF
TRBJ2-7 . TRBV4-1 TGCGCCAGCAGCCAAGATACCAGCGATTTCTACGAGCAGTACTTC CASSQDTSDFYEQYF
TRBJ1-5 TRBD1 TRBV5-1 TGCGCCAGCAGCTCGGAGACAGGGGGAGGTCAGCCCCAGCATTTT CASSSETGGGQPQHF
TRBJ2-1 TRBD2 TRBV6-1 TGTGCCAGCAGTGTAGAACTAGCGGGAGGGTCGGAGCAGTTCTTC CASSVELAGGSEQFF
TRBJ1-1 TRBD1 TRBV6-1 TGTGCCAGCAGTGGACAGGGGACTGAAGCTTTCTTT CASSGQGTEAFF
TRBJ2-3 . TRBV27 TGTGCCAGCAGTGAGAGTATATTGAGCACAGATACGCAGTATTTT CASSESILSTDTQYF
TRBJ1-1 . TRBV5-1 TGCGCCAGCAGCTTGGGTTCAGAGAACACTGAAGCTTTCTTT CASSLGSENTEAFF
TRBJ2-5 . TRBV29-1 TGCAGCGTTGAGACAGCTATCCAAGAGACCCAGTACTTC CSVETAIQETQYF
TRBJ1-2 TRBD1 TRBV30 TGTGCCTGGATTGAGGGGGCGCGGGGCTACACCTTC CAWIEGARGYTF
TRBJ2-1 TRBD2 TRBV7-9 TGTGCCAGCAGCTTCGGACTAGCCTACAATGAGCAGTTCTTC CASSFGLAYNEQFF
TRBJ1-5 . TRBV6-5 TGTGCCAGCAGTTCGGGAAGGAGTTATGGCAATCAGCCCCAGCATTTT CASSSGRSYGNQPQHF
TRBJ2-7 TRBD2 TRBV6-7 TGTGCCAGCATCGCCGGGAACGGGACTAGCTCCTACGAGCAGTACTTC CASIAGNGTSSYEQYF
TRBJ1-2 . TRBV6-4 TGTGCCAGCAGTGAGATGGGGCCAGACTCGGGTGAGGGCTACACCTTC CASSEMGPDSGEGYTF
TRBJ1-2 TRBD1 TRBV6-1 TGTGCCAGCAGAGAACAGGGGGCCTATGGCTACACCTTC CASREQGAYGYTF
TRBJ2-2 TRBD2 TRBV5-1 TGCGCCAGCAGCCCCCGAGGGGTAGCGGGGGGCGGATCGAACACCGGGGAGCTGTTTTTT CASSPRGVAGGGSNTGELFF
TRBJ1-2 . TRBV21-1 TGTGCCAGCGACTATTCCCGGGACTTAGCTAACTATGGTTACACCTTC CASDYSRDLANYGYTF
TRBJ2-7 TRBD2 TRBV25-1 TGTGCCAGCACTTCCGGGACTAGCTACGAGCAGTACTTC CASTSGTSYEQYF
TRBJ2-3 TRBD2 TRBV30 TGTGCCTGGGGACTAGCGGGAGCTGGAGATACGCAGTATTTT CAWGLAGAGDTQYF
TRBJ2-7 . TRBV27 TGTGCCAGCACCTCGGGCCCAAAGGGGTACGAGCAGTACTTC CASTSGPKGYEQYF
TRBJ2-3 TRBD2 TRBV6-1 TGTGCCAGCAGTGAAAGTGGTGGGGAGGGATACACAGATACGCAGTATTTT CASSESGGEGYTDTQYF
TRBJ1-2 TRBD1 TRBV2 TGTGCCAGCAGGTCCGGACAGGGCCAAATTTATGGCTACACCTTC CASRSGQGQIYGYTF
TRBJ2-3 TRBD2 TRBV5-1 TGCGCCAGCAGCATCGGACTAGCGGGAGGACTACCGAGCACAGATACGCAGTATTTT CASSIGLAGGLPSTDTQYF